Presented here are 7 T cell receptor beta chains from one specimen sequenced in a study of cytomegalovirus exposure and HLA in healthy donors. Here immunoSEQ multiplex PCR was the method, and the copy in TCRdb shows in-frame clones only, minus some. The table lists tens of thousands of clones, approximately 84% of them singletons. The specimen was PBMCs. All receptors derive from a young woman in good health and CMV-seropositive.

The gene calls are TRBV30 and TRBJ2-7; 10 nucleotides line up with TRBD1. Looked up from germline, CDR1 is GTSNPN and CDR2 is SVGIG (reference sequence). The ends lost 3 bases at V and 4 bases at J; junction bases unmatched: 12. CDR3 length: 16 residues. The CDR3 spells CAWSEQPGQGIYEQYF. CDR3 nucleotides: TGTGCCTGGAGCGAGCAACCGGGACAGGGGATTTACGAGCAGTACTTC.

The rearrangement uses TRBV4-1 and TRBJ1-5; D is uncertain. The germline V and J ends were trimmed by 3 bases and 2 bases, with 17 bases remaining between them. Germline V lookup: CDR1 MGHRA, CDR2 YSYEKL. The CDR3 spans 17 residues. The CDR3 protein is CASSQGDGRKGNQPQHF. For the CDR3, the DNA is TGCGCCAGCAGCCAGGGTGACGGGAGAAAGGGCAATCAGCCCCAGCATTTT.

The chain couples TRBV28 to TRBJ2-2; D might be TRBD1 (5 bases). V was trimmed by 7 bases and J by 3 bases, leaving 9 bases between them. From germline, CDR1 is MDHEN and CDR2 SYDVKM. The CDR3 has 13 amino acids. The CDR3 loop reads CASTGSDTGELFF. The CDR3 DNA follows: TGTGCCAGCACAGGGTCCGACACCGGGGAGCTGTTTTTT. The variable domain in full, with the rest retrieved from reference TRBV28 and TRBJ2-2, is DVKVTQSSRYLVKRTGEKVFLECVQDMDHENMFWYRQDPGLGLRLIYFSYDVKMKEKGDIPEGYSVSREKKERFSLILESASTNQTSMYLCASTGSDTGELFFGEGSRLTVL.

The gene calls are TRBV4-2 and TRBJ2-3, with TRBD2 identical over 16 bases. V was pared by 5 bases and J by 1 base, with 3 bases of the junction left unmatched. The CDR3 consists of 17 residues. Germline V gene lookup returns CDR1 LGHNA and CDR2 YNFKEQ. DNA of the CDR3: TGTGCCAGCAGCGCCGGGACTAGCGGGGGGGGCACAGATACGCAGTATTTT. Translation gives CASSAGTSGGGTDTQYF.

Only a few counts were recorded for this clone. Different DNA sequences within this sample yield the same CDR3. This chain uses TRBV4-3 with TRBJ1-6, with 8 bases identical to TRBD1. The CDR3 runs to 14 residues. Germline lookup yields CDR1 LGHNA and CDR2 YSLEER. Trimming took 4 bases from V and 6 from J; bases not matched to a gene: 2. DNA of the CDR3: TGCGCCAGCAGCCCCGGACAGGGTAATTCACCCCTCCACTTT. Encoded protein: CASSPGQGNSPLHF.

The J gene is TRBJ2-1, the V gene TRBV29-1; 8 positions match TRBD2. V gave up 3 bases and J gave up 5 bases; unmatched junction bases: 3. This CDR3 contains 13 residues. Germline V gene sequence: CDR1 SQVTM, CDR2 ANQGSEA. This CDR3 reads CSVDRRGDNEQFF. The CDR3 DNA sequence: TGCAGCGTTGATAGGCGGGGGGACAATGAGCAGTTCTTC.

This chain links TRBV18 with TRBJ1-5, with D possibly matching TRBD1 (6 bases). The germline V gene encodes CDR1 KGHSH and CDR2 LQKENI. The V end was cut by 6 bases, the J end by 4 bases, with 13 bases between. The CDR3 is 14 amino acids. The CDR3 DNA follows: TGTGCCAGCTCGCAGGGTCAGGGGAATCAGCCCCAGCATTTT. Encoded protein: CASSQGQGNQPQHF.